One sample yielded the 7 T cell receptor beta chains listed below, sequenced in a study of technical replicates of blood from a handful of donors. Libraries were prepared by immunoSEQ multiplex PCR; TCRdb keeps only in-frame clonotypes and omits some of them. The sample carries about 74,000 clones, roughly 95% recorded once. Sequenced material: T cells isolated from PBMCs. Source of these receptors: a human donor in good health.

This rearrangement joins TRBV19 to TRBJ1-3; D call uncertain. This CDR3 comprises 13 residues. V lost 10 bases to trimming and J lost 2 bases, with 12 bases between them. CDR1 and CDR2 from the germline V gene are LNHDA and SQIVND (reference sequence). The CDR3 is CATTLPAGNTIYF. CDR3 nucleotides: TGTGCCACTACCTTACCCGCTGGAAACACCATATATTTT.

V is TRBV18 and J is TRBJ1-1; the match to TRBD1 covers 7 bases. The J segment lost 4 bases and the V segment lost 3 bases, leaving 14 bases of the junction unmatched. The germline gives CDR1 KGHSH, CDR2 LQKENI. The CDR3 contains 17 residues. CDR3 in amino acids: CASSPAGRGNQGTEAFF. The CDR3 DNA sequence: TGTGCCAGCTCACCGGCAGGCAGGGGGAATCAAGGCACTGAAGCTTTCTTT.

The V and J genes are TRBV28 and TRBJ2-6, with a tentative D call TRBD1 (6 bases). CDR3 length: 18 amino acids. V lost 0 bases, J lost 0 bases, and 12 bases lay in between. Germline V gene sequence: CDR1 MDHEN, CDR2 SYDVKM. This CDR3 reads CASSLWTGGSSGANVLTF. The CDR3 bases are TGTGCCAGCAGTTTATGGACAGGAGGATCCTCTGGGGCCAACGTCCTGACTTTC.

The rearrangement uses TRBV5-4 and TRBJ2-6; D might be TRBD2 (5 bases). Germline CDR1 is SGHNT and CDR2 is YYREEE (reference sequence). V was trimmed by 1 base and J by 2 bases, leaving 22 bases between them. The CDR3 totals 20 residues. CDR3 nucleotides: TGTGCCAGCAGCTTGATCGGAGAGCGACTACCAATTCCTGGGGCCAACGTCCTGACTTTC. Translated: CASSLIGERLPIPGANVLTF.

J is TRBJ2-5 and V is TRBV7-8; 15 bases align to TRBD2. This CDR3 region has 15 residues. Germline V gives CDR1 SGHVS, CDR2 FQNEAQ. The ends lost 3 bases at V and 4 bases at J; junction bases unmatched: 0. The CDR3, as DNA: TGTGCCAGCAGCTTGGGACTAGCGGGAGGAGAGACCCAGTACTTC. It translates to CASSLGLAGGETQYF.

The rearrangement links TRBV9 to TRBJ2-2; D is perhaps TRBD1 (6 bases). The CDR3 has 13 residues. V was trimmed by 7 bases and J by 5 bases, leaving 12 bases between them. The germline gives CDR1 SGDLS, CDR2 YYNGEE. CDR3 loop: CASGQGRTGELFF. The CDR3 region has the DNA TGTGCCAGCGGCCAGGGGAGAACCGGGGAGCTGTTTTTT.

The J gene is TRBJ1-2, the V gene TRBV6-5, with a possible D match to TRBD1 (6 bases). This CDR3 is built from 14 residues. The ends were cut back, 2 bases at V and 5 bases at J, with 12 bases in the middle. Germline V gene lookup returns CDR1 MNHEY and CDR2 SVGAGI. In DNA form, the CDR3 reads TGTGCCAGCAGTTACGGGGACACTTATTATGGCTACACCTTC. Amino acid sequence: CASSYGDTYYGYTF.